This T cell receptor beta chain was sequenced for a study of beta chain features in type 1 diabetes. Study-wide results and caveats: Naive, central memory and regulatory TCRB repertoires appeared more similar among patients than healthy donors.

Every sorted population was more than 98% pure. The CDR3 has 14 amino acids. In germline, CDR1 is GTSNPN, CDR2 SVGIG (reference sequence). V lost 4 bases and J 7 bases, leaving 19 bases between the germline ends. Reverse transcribing all isolated RNA meant expressed TCRB transcripts were sequenced. Repertoires were generated with immunoSEQ multiplex PCR, while TCRdb's copy carries only in-frame clones and drops some. The table has around 160,000 clones, around 50% seen once. Concerning this clone itself: Its antigen is unidentified.

The receptor's source is a man between 18 and 35 years old in good health. This chain connects TRBV30 to TRBJ2-5, with D possibly being TRBD2 (5 bases). Source material: Tregs from blood. CDR3 bases: TGTGCCTGGACCGCCGGAGGCCGCGACGGGACCCAGTACTTC. Protein: CAWTAGGRDGTQYF.